This T cell receptor beta chain was found in a study of T cells expressing NK-cell markers. Study details: It was sorted CD3+CD56-NKG2C+, CD3+CD56+NKG2C- and CD3+CD56+NKG2C+ T cells that provided the TCR beta repertoires. Study-wide results and limits: HCMV specificity was not established for the expanded NKG2C+ T cell clones.

Germline V gene data show CDR1 as LNHNV and CDR2 as YYDKDF (reference sequence). The CDR3 consists of 16 residues. Regarding this clonotype: Its cognate antigen is unknown.

Making the TCR beta cDNA relied on 5'RACE template switching with UMIs. One entry per CDR3 protein, without DNA, is what TCRdb gives after re-calling the 5' RACE reads. Recorded for this sample: 300,000 to 450,000 distinct CDR3 sequences. J is TRBJ1-4 and V is TRBV15; no DNA is available, so the TRBD1 call from TCRdb remains unchecked. The TCR sequence derives from a man aged 18-69 years in good health. Sequencing was done on a sample of blood T cells: a sorted CD56 or NKG2C T cell subset, CD4+ or CD8+ T cells, or bulk PBMC T cells (not recorded which). CDR3 sequence: CATSSERGIGNEKLFF.